This T cell receptor beta chain was sequenced for a study of CD8 T cells in Susac syndrome. Random hexamers were used to reverse transcribe the RNA input (about 0.5 to 1 ug). With immunoSEQ multiplex PCR, TCR beta CDR3 was amplified across 54 Vbeta and 13 Jbeta. TCRdb used MiXCR to reprocess the immunoSEQ multiplex PCR reads, holding one entry per CDR3 protein. The sample lists approximately 100,000 distinct CDR3 sequences, under 95% occurring once. TCR beta was sequenced from blood CD8+ and CD4+ T cells. The authors negatively isolated CD8+ and CD4+ T cells and FACS-enriched TEMRA cells. V was clipped by 3 bases and J by 8 bases, with 5 bases between them. Looked up from germline, CDR1 is KGHSY and CDR2 is FQNENV. The CDR3 loop spans 11 amino acids.

Sequenced: CD8+ T cells from PBMCs. This receptor was identified in a human donor in good health. This chain uses TRBV16 with TRBJ2-4, with D tentatively TRBD1 or TRBD2 (5 bases each). The CDR3: CASSQGDIQYF. The CDR3 DNA sequence: TGTGCCAGCAGCCAGGGGGACATTCAGTACTTC.